These T cell receptor beta chains were read from a single sample in a study of T-cell reconstitution after alpha-beta-depleted transplantation in children. From the PCR reads, TCRdb called clonotypes with MiXCR, one entry per CDR3 protein. The sample has roughly 310,000 distinct CDR3 sequences; around 25% are singletons. Sequencing used PBMCs, mostly from graft donor cells, obtained 180 days after TCRalphabeta/CD19-depleted stem cell transplant. These receptor sequences come from a male patient under 18 who had a stem cell transplant for acute lymphoblastic leukemia, so the T cells may come from the graft donor. Each CDR3 is given with its conserved first and last residue. D genes are given only for firm matches. Clone size is given for some rows only: seen once, a few or many times, or a class if the clone is expanded.

D	V	size	J	DNA	CDR3
TRBD1	TRBV10-3	.	TRBJ1-2	TGTGCCATCGGGGGACAGTCATCTAACTATGGCTACACCTTC	CAIGGQSSNYGYTF
.	TRBV9	many	TRBJ2-7	TGTGCCAGCAGCGTAGGGCAGAGGAGCTCCTACGAGCAGTACTTC	CASSVGQRSSYEQYF
TRBD2	TRBV11-1	.	TRBJ2-1	TGTGCCAGCAGCTTAAGGGGACAGGGCGGGGGACTAGCGGGAGGGCCGGAGGTCGGTGAGCAGTTCTTC	CASSLRGQGGGLAGGPEVGEQFF
.	TRBV9	.	TRBJ1-1	TGTGCCAGCAGCGTAGTGCCCGCGGGGTACGACACTGAAGCTTTCTTT	CASSVVPAGYDTEAFF
.	TRBV5-1	.	TRBJ2-1	TGCGCCAGCAGCTTGGCCGTCGTTGGAAGTGGCTCCTACAATGAGCAGTTCTTC	CASSLAVVGSGSYNEQFF
.	TRBV20-1	.	TRBJ2-1	TGCAGTGCCCGCTGGCGGCTCTACAATGAGCAGTTCTTC	CSARWRLYNEQFF
.	TRBV7-8	few	TRBJ1-4	TGTGCCAGCAGCTTATCCGAGAAACTGTTTTTT	CASSLSEKLFF
TRBD2	TRBV9	few	TRBJ2-7	TGTGCCAGCAGCGCGACTAGCGGGATGTGGGAGCAGTACTTC	CASSATSGMWEQYF
.	TRBV7-8	.	TRBJ1-5	TGTGCCAGCAGCTCCACCCAGACCGGGGGACCTTATAGCAATCAGCCCCAGCATTTT	CASSSTQTGGPYSNQPQHF
.	TRBV5-1	few	TRBJ2-2	TGCGCCAGCAGCTTAGGACAGACCGCGAACACCGGGGAGCTGTTTTTT	CASSLGQTANTGELFF
.	TRBV5-1	few	TRBJ2-5	TGCGCCAGCAGCTTGGCCTTTAATCGACTAGGCCCCCAAGAGACCCAGTACTTC	CASSLAFNRLGPQETQYF
.	TRBV10-3	.	TRBJ2-7	TGTGCCATCAGTGAGTCTAGACAGGTGGTCTACGAGCAGTACTTC	CAISESRQVVYEQYF
TRBD1	TRBV20-1	many	TRBJ1-1	TGCAGTGCTAGCGGGGACAGGGAAGCTTTCTTT	CSASGDREAFF
TRBD1	TRBV9	.	TRBJ1-5	TGTGCCAGCAATTCGAGGGGGCGACCCAATCAGCCCCAGCATTTT	CASNSRGRPNQPQHF
TRBD2	TRBV12-3/TRBV12-4	few	TRBJ2-1	TGTGCCAGCAGCTGGTCCGGGACTAGCGTGTCTAATGAGCAGTTCTTC	CASSWSGTSVSNEQFF
.	TRBV7-6	.	TRBJ2-2	TGTGCCAGCAGCTTATTGAAGAGGGGCGGGGAGCTGTTTTTT	CASSLLKRGGELFF
.	TRBV12-3/TRBV12-4	.	TRBJ2-5	TGTGCCAGCAGTTTTGTGGGGGAGACCCAGTACTTC	CASSFVGETQYF
.	TRBV5-1	.	TRBJ2-5	TGCGCCAGCAGCTTAGGCCAGGGAGTAGGTTATAGCCAAGAGACCCAGTACTTC	CASSLGQGVGYSQETQYF
.	TRBV27	many	TRBJ2-7	TGTGCCACCCCCTCGGGCTCCTACGAGCAGTACTTC	CATPSGSYEQYF
.	TRBV5-1	few	TRBJ2-3	TGCGCCAGCAGCTTAAGTTACGTGCTTAGCACAGATACGCAGTATTTT	CASSLSYVLSTDTQYF
.	TRBV2	few	TRBJ2-2	TGTGCCAGCAGTAGGGGACCGAGGACCGGGGAGCTGTTTTTT	CASSRGPRTGELFF
.	TRBV20-1	.	TRBJ2-3	TGCAGTGCTAGAGGCGGAGGAGCTTTCACAGATACGCAGTATTTT	CSARGGGAFTDTQYF